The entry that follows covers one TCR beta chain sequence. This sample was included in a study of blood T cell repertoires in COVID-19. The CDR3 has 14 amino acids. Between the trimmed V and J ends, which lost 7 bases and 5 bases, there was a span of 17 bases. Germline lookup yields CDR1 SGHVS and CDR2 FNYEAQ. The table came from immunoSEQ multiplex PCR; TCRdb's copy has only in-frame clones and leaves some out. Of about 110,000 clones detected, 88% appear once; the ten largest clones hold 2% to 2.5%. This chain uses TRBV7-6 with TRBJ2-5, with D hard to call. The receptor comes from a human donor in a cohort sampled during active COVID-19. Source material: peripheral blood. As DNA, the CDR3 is TGTGCCAGCACCCTTGGCTACAGTAAGGAGACCCAGTACTTC. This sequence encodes CASTLGYSKETQYF.